Each of the 18 T cell receptor beta chains below was sequenced from the same sample in a study of blood T cell repertoires in COVID-19. TCRdb's copy holds only in-frame clones and misses some; the assay was immunoSEQ multiplex PCR. Of about 190,000 clones listed, about 80% are singletons. Sequenced sample: peripheral blood. These receptors came from a man aged 25 to 40 with active or convalescent COVID-19.

In this sample, this clone turned up once. The J gene is TRBJ2-7, the V gene TRBV28; 10 bases are a match to TRBD1. V trimming: 7 bases; J trimming: 1 base; junction bases outside the gene matches: 4. The V gene's germline CDR1 is MDHEN and CDR2 SYDVKM. The CDR3 is 14 amino acids. CDR3 bases: TGTGCCAGCACCTCGGGACAGGGGTCCTACGAGCAGTACTTC. Translation gives CASTSGQGSYEQYF.

This chain joins TRBV5-1 and TRBJ2-3; tentative D call: TRBD2 (6 bases). The V and J ends lost 2 bases and 0 bases respectively, with 10 bases between them. Germline values: CDR1 SGHRS, CDR2 YFSETQ. CDR3 length equals 15 residues. CDR3 loop: CASSFFGGSTDTQYF. The CDR3 bases are TGCGCCAGCAGCTTTTTCGGGGGTAGCACAGATACGCAGTATTTT.

This rearrangement joins TRBV28 to TRBJ1-4; D gene uncertain. Per germline, CDR1 MDHEN and CDR2 SYDVKM. The CDR3 spans 11 residues. Trimming shortened V by 4 bases and J by 17 bases, and 14 bases separated the two germline ends. The CDR3 protein is CASSSLSLFFF. In nucleotides, the CDR3 is TGTGCCAGCAGTTCCCTTTCGTTGTTTTTTTTT. Supplemented by reference TRBV28 and TRBJ1-4, the full variable domain reads DVKVTQSSRYLVKRTGEKVFLECVQDMDHENMFWYRQDPGLGLRLIYFSYDVKMKEKGDIPEGYSVSREKKERFSLILESASTNQTSMYLCASSSLSLFFFGSGTQLSVL.

The chain's CDR3 is CASSLGTSDYNEQFF. The CDR3 DNA reads TGTGCCAGCAGCCTCGGGACTAGCGACTACAATGAGCAGTTCTTC. This chain links TRBV9 with TRBJ2-1, with 10 positions matching TRBD2. Germline V gene data show CDR1 as SGDLS and CDR2 as YYNGEE. The CDR3 covers 15 residues. V lost 4 bases to trimming and J lost 3 bases; unmatched junction nucleotides: 4.

The V and J genes are TRBV7-2 and TRBJ2-3; 13 bases line up with TRBD2. Germline V lookup: CDR1 SGHTA, CDR2 FQGNSA. V shed 2 bases and J 1 base; nucleotides not matched to a gene: 9. The CDR3 is made up of 19 amino acids. DNA of the CDR3: TGTGCCAGCAGCTTACTTACTAGCGGGAGGGCCTCTGGCACAGATACGCAGTATTTT. The encoded protein is CASSLLTSGRASGTDTQYF. Combining the CDR3 with reference TRBV7-2 and TRBJ2-3 gives the whole variable domain GAGVSQSPSNKVTEKGKDVELRCDPISGHTALYWYRQSLGQGLEFLIYFQGNSAPDKSGLPSDRFSAERTGGSVSTLTIQRTQQEDSAVYLCASSLLTSGRASGTDTQYFGPGTRLTVL.

The rearrangement uses TRBV6-5 and TRBJ1-2, with 9 positions matching TRBD1. Germline V lookup: CDR1 MNHEY, CDR2 SVGAGI. This CDR3 contains 14 residues. V shed 0 bases and J 7 bases; nucleotides not matched to a gene: 3. In nucleotides, the CDR3 is TGTGCCAGCAGTTACTCCTCGACAGGGGGTGGCTACACCTTC. Its translation is CASSYSSTGGGYTF.

This clone came up a few times. This sequence joins TRBV19 and TRBJ1-1, with D tentatively TRBD1 (6 bases). CDR3 size: 14 residues. Looked up from germline, CDR1 is LNHDA and CDR2 is SQIVND (reference sequence). Trimming cost V 5 bases and J 5 bases, with 15 bases left between them. The CDR3, as DNA: TGTGCCAGTAGTTTAATCCCAGGGGAGACTGAAGCTTTCTTT. Its protein is CASSLIPGETEAFF. The complete variable domain, with remaining parts taken from reference TRBV19 and TRBJ1-1, reads DGGITQSPKYLFRKEGQNVTLSCEQNLNHDAMYWYRQDPGQGLRLIYYSQIVNDFQKGDIAEGYSVSREKKESFPLTVTSAQKNPTAFYLCASSLIPGETEAFFGQGTRLTVV.

The rearrangement uses TRBV5-1 and TRBJ2-7; weak D call: TRBD1 (6 bases). Trimming took 3 bases from V and 3 from J, leaving 13 bases between them. Germline V CDR1 and CDR2: SGHRS, YFSETQ. The CDR3 sequence is 14 residues long. CDR3 nucleotides: TGCGCCAGCAGCTCCGCCGGACAGTTCTACGAGCAGTACTTC. This codes for CASSSAGQFYEQYF.

The rearrangement uses TRBV7-6 and TRBJ1-4; the D is unclear. Trimming pared 1 base from V and 8 bases from J, leaving 14 bases between. The CDR3 loop spans 15 amino acids. In germline, CDR1 is SGHVS, CDR2 FNYEAQ. The CDR3 sequence: CASSLGGGTGEKLFF. CDR3 nucleotide sequence: TGTGCCAGCAGCTTAGGCGGCGGAACGGGGGAAAAACTGTTTTTT.

The gene calls are TRBV24-1 and TRBJ1-5; D is possibly TRBD1 (6 bases). The CDR3 totals 14 residues. Trimming pared 3 bases from V and 6 bases from J, leaving 11 bases between. Germline CDR1 is KGHDR and CDR2 is SFDVKD. The CDR3 DNA sequence: TGTGCCACCAGTGATGCCCAGGGGAGTCAGCCCCAGCATTTT. Amino acid sequence: CATSDAQGSQPQHF.

The rearrangement joins TRBV6-6 to TRBJ2-3, with a tentative D call TRBD2 (6 bases). Germline CDR1 is MNHNY and CDR2 is SVGAGI (reference sequence). Trimming left V 8 bases short and J 1 base short, with 10 bases between. The CDR3 has 13 amino acids. Here the CDR3 DNA reads TGTGCCAGCGGCCCGGGGGGCACAGATACGCAGTATTTT. Its protein product is CASGPGGTDTQYF.

CDR3 nucleotides: TGTGCCAGCAGCACCAGGGTTGGACGGAGCAATCAGCCCCAGCATTTT. Its protein is CASSTRVGRSNQPQHF. The chain uses TRBV7-8 and TRBJ1-5; D perhaps matches TRBD1 (5 bases). Trimming stripped 5 bases from V and 1 base from J, with 15 bases between. The CDR3 totals 16 residues. Per the germline V gene, CDR1 is SGHVS and CDR2 is FQNEAQ.

This clone came up a few times. The V and J genes are TRBV20-1 and TRBJ1-2, with 7 bases aligning to TRBD1. Germline-derived CDR1 and CDR2 are DFQATT and SNEGSKA (reference sequence). This CDR3 is built from 11 residues. The ends lost 4 bases at V and 6 bases at J; junction bases unmatched: 2. CDR3 residues: CSATGGDGYTF. The CDR3 bases are TGCAGTGCTACAGGGGGAGATGGCTACACCTTC.

In its sample, this clone was seen a few times. The chain combines TRBV18 with TRBJ1-6; tentative D call: TRBD1 (5 bases). The germline V gene has CDR1 KGHSH and CDR2 LQKENI. This CDR3 has 14 amino acids. The ends were cut back, 0 bases at V and 12 bases at J, with 12 bases in the middle. The CDR3 DNA reads TGTGCCAGCTCACCACCGGGGCCTCGCGGACCCCTCCACTTT. Protein: CASSPPGPRGPLHF.

The chain links TRBV9 to TRBJ2-5; 8 bases align to TRBD2. Germline V gene lookup returns CDR1 SGDLS and CDR2 YYNGEE. The J segment lost 5 bases and the V segment lost 4 bases, leaving 7 bases of the junction unmatched. This CDR3 region has 14 residues. This CDR3 is CASSSRLAWETQYF. In DNA form, the CDR3 reads TGTGCCAGCAGCTCCCGACTAGCGTGGGAGACCCAGTACTTC.

The rearrangement uses TRBV30 and TRBJ1-3; D perhaps matches TRBD1 (5 bases). The germline V gene encodes CDR1 GTSNPN and CDR2 SVGIG (reference sequence). CDR3 length equals 14 residues. Trimming took off 0 bases at V and 6 bases at J, with 12 bases between the two ends. The CDR3 nucleotides are TGTGCCTGGAGTGTACAGGCAGGCTTAAACACCATATATTTT. Translating gives CAWSVQAGLNTIYF.

This sequence joins TRBV3-1 (or the pseudogene TRBV3-2) and TRBJ2-3, with TRBD2 matching over 9 bases. The trim removed 2 bases at V and 3 bases at J, leaving 3 bases unmatched. CDR3 size: 15 residues. The V gene's germline CDR1 is LGHDT and CDR2 YNNKEL (reference sequence). CDR3 nucleotide sequence: TGTGCCAGCAGCCAATCTAGCGGGGAAACAGATACGCAGTATTTT. Encoded protein: CASSQSSGETDTQYF.

This clone showed up just a few times. V and J are TRBV5-1 and TRBJ1-3; D ambiguous. V was shortened by 1 base and J by 4 bases, with 12 bases between the two germline ends. Germline-derived CDR1 and CDR2 are SGHRS and YFSETQ. The CDR3 totals 15 residues. CDR3 sequence reads: CASSLYGLAGNTIYF. In DNA form, the CDR3 reads TGCGCCAGCAGCTTGTATGGGTTAGCAGGAAACACCATATATTTT.